The 8 T cell receptor beta chains below were found in one sample sequenced in a study of tumor-infiltrating lymphocytes in primary liver carcinoma. Blood RNA came from unsorted whole blood; germline DNA was also extracted. Constant-region priming of approximately 500 ng total RNA yielded TCR beta cDNA. ARM-PCR was slightly modified, and three nested multiplex PCR rounds with it gave rise to the TCR beta libraries. The study ran its first two PCR rounds for 9 to 10 cycles each, using TRBV1-TRBV30 forward primers and a C-beta reverse primer. TCRdb recomputed calls from the multiplex PCR reads with MiXCR, one row per CDR3 protein. The sample has hundreds of thousands of distinct CDR3 sequences; approximately 58% are singletons. Sequencing input: peripheral blood. Source of these receptors: a woman in her 30s with primary liver carcinoma and hepatitis B virus infection.

This clonotype was observed a handful of times. This sequence joins TRBV6-1 and TRBJ1-1, with a weak D call TRBD1 (6 bases). CDR3 length: 14 residues. V lost 6 bases and J lost 4, with 15 bases in between. Germline V gene sequence: CDR1 MNHNS, CDR2 SASEGT. As DNA, the CDR3 is TGTGCCAGCAGAGAAACAGGGTGGGGCACTGAAGCTTTCTTT. Its translation: CASRETGWGTEAFF.

In its sample, this clonotype was seen many times. The genes are TRBV6-5 and TRBJ2-5, with a possible D match to TRBD2 (5 bases). CDR1 and CDR2 (germline): MNHEY, SVGAGI. This CDR3 is 15 amino acids long. Trimming took 0 bases from V and 5 from J, leaving 13 bases between them. The chain's CDR3 is CASSYSGLPRETQYF. CDR3 sequence (DNA): TGTGCCAGCAGTTACTCCGGACTCCCTAGGGAGACCCAGTACTTC.

Note on this clonotype: Being one base from a much bigger clone, this may be a read error. The gene calls are TRBV4-2 and TRBJ1-4; weak D call: TRBD1 (5 bases). V was trimmed by 8 bases and J by 0 bases, leaving 13 bases between them. The V gene's germline CDR1 is LGHNA and CDR2 YNFKEQ. The CDR3 extends over 15 amino acids. The CDR3 here is CASSTGAATNEKLFF. In DNA form, the CDR3 reads TGTGCCAGCTCTACCGGGGCGGCAACTAATGAAAAACTGTTTTTT.

This clonotype has a handful of counts. The CDR3 nucleotides read TGTGCCAGCAGCGAACTCGGGGTTGGCGGGGAGCTGTTTTTT. It specifies CASSELGVGGELFF. This chain uses TRBV6-5 with TRBJ2-2; tentative D call: TRBD2 (5 bases). V shed 6 bases and J shed 7 bases, with 15 bases lying between them. The CDR3 loop spans 14 amino acids. CDR1 is MNHEY and CDR2 is SVGAGI in the germline V gene.

Of note for this clonotype: At one boundary the junction diverges from the germline segment, which might be a read error. V usage is TRBV25-1 and J usage is TRBJ1-1; 7 positions match TRBD1. The CDR3 totals 15 residues. Germline values: CDR1 MGHDK, CDR2 SYGVNS. DNA for the CDR3: TGTGCCAGTAGTGAGGGACAGTTCCGGGACACTGAAGCTTTCTTT. This gives the protein CASSEGQFRDTEAFF.

As to this clonotype: A much larger clone sits a single nucleotide away, making a read error possible. The chain links TRBV4-3 to TRBJ2-3, with 8 bases aligning to TRBD2. CDR3 length: 20 amino acids. The J segment lost 3 bases and the V segment lost 0 bases, leaving 17 bases of the junction unmatched. The germline V gene has CDR1 LGHNA and CDR2 YSLEER. The chain's CDR3 is CASSQDWRETSATLTDTQYF. CDR3 sequence (DNA): TGCGCCAGCAGCCAAGATTGGCGAGAGACTAGCGCTACTCTTACAGATACGCAGTATTTT.

To note about this clonotype: This may be a read error, as it is one base from a much larger clone. This chain connects TRBV7-8 to TRBJ2-3; TRBD2 matches 9 bases. Per the germline V gene, CDR1 is SGHVS and CDR2 is FQNEAQ. CDR3 length: 13 residues. CDR3 nucleotides: TGTGCCGGCAGCGGGGGGTTCACAGATACGCAGTATTTT. This translates into CAGSGGFTDTQYF.

With respect to this clonotype: Germline and junction disagree at one end, which may indicate a read error. The rearrangement joins TRBV4-3 to TRBJ2-1; D is possibly TRBD2 (5 bases). Germline V gene lookup returns CDR1 LGHNA and CDR2 YSLEER. The CDR3 covers 16 residues. CDR3 nucleotide sequence: TGCACCAGCAGCCAAGTATTTCCGGGATGGGAGAATGAGCAGTTCTTC. This translates into CTSSQVFPGWENEQFF.